This T cell receptor (beta chain) appears in the sequencing data of a study of T cell responses to AZD1222 COVID-19 vaccine. Study findings and constraints: Repertoire sampling was restricted to post-peak T cell response timepoints.

Repertoires were generated with immunoSEQ multiplex PCR, while TCRdb's copy carries only in-frame clones and drops some. The top ten clones hold around 3.1% of a sample with around 130,000 clones, roughly 93% of them seen once. With regard to this clone: Its antigen is still unknown.

V dropped 4 bases and J dropped 5; count of bases not matched to a gene: 3. CDR1 is SGDLS and CDR2 is YYNGEE in the germline V gene. The CDR3 sequence is 14 residues long. The sample was peripheral blood, taken on day 0 of AZD1222 vaccination. This sequence originates from an adult in good health. This sequence joins TRBV9 and TRBJ2-1, with 10 nucleotides matching TRBD2. CDR3 in amino acids: CASSPGLADNEQFF. The DNA for the CDR3 is TGTGCCAGCAGCCCCGGACTAGCGGACAATGAGCAGTTCTTC.